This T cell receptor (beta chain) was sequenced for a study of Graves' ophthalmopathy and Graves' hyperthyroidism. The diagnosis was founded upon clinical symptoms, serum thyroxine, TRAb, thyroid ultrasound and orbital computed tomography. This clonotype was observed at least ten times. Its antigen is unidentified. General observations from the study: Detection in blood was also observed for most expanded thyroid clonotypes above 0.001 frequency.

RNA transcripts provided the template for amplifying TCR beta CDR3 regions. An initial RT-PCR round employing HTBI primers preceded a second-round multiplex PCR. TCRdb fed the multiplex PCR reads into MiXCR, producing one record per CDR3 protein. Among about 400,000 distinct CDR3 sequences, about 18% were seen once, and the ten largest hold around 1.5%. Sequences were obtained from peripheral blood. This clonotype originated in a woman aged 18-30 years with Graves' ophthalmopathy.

In DNA, the CDR3 is TGTGCCAGCAGTTCCCGGGGGTCGGACAGTGACTATGGCTACACCTTC. Its protein product is CASSSRGSDSDYGYTF. The rearrangement links TRBV6-2 or TRBV6-3 to TRBJ1-2, with D tentatively TRBD1 (6 bases). CDR1 and CDR2 from the germline V gene are MNHEY and SVGEGT. V was pared by 4 bases and J by 3 bases, with 18 bases between. This CDR3 is 16 amino acids long.